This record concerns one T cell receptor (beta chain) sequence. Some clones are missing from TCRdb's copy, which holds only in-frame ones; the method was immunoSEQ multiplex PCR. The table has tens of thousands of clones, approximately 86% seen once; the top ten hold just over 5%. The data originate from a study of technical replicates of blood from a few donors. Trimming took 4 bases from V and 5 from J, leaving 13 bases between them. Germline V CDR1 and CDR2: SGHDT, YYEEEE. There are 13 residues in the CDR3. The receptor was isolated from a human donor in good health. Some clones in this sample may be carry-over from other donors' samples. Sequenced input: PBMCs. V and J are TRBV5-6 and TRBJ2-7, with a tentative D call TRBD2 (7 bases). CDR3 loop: CASSPWGGNEQYF. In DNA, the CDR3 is TGTGCCAGCAGCCCATGGGGGGGCAACGAGCAGTACTTC.